These T cell receptor beta chains were read from a single sample in a study of blood T cell repertoires in COVID-19. Clones were sequenced by immunoSEQ multiplex PCR, and TCRdb holds only the in-frame ones, with some missing. The sample has about 160,000 clones, about 92% seen once. The sequenced material came from peripheral blood. These receptor sequences come from a young man with COVID-19, enrolled during active disease. The CDR3 runs from the conserved cysteine through the conserved F or W. The order of the fields is CDR3 length, J gene, V gene, CDR3 protein.

>16|TRBJ2-7|TRBV4-3
CASSQDRLGINYEQYF
>18|TRBJ1-4|TRBV6-2/TRBV6-3
CASSYPLRSGKANEKLFF
>15|TRBJ2-3|TRBV10-3
CAITNSGGKTDTQYF
>14|TRBJ1-1|TRBV11-2
CASSFRSMNTEAFF
>15|TRBJ1-5|TRBV9
CASSPTGDSNQPQHF
>15|TRBJ2-5|TRBV4-3
CASSPGGGPQETQYF
>13|TRBJ1-2|TRBV5-1
CASSPEGGYGYTF
>13|TRBJ1-2|TRBV30
CAWSAGTGYGYTF
>13|TRBJ1-1|TRBV7-3
CASSTDTNTEAFF
>14|TRBJ2-7|TRBV5-6
CASSWGTQTYEQYF
>15|TRBJ2-1|TRBV28
CASSSPGQGDNEQFF
>18|TRBJ1-6|TRBV4-1
CASSQAPGTGSLDSPLHF
>14|TRBJ1-2|TRBV4-3
CASSLGGTAYGYTF
>15|TRBJ1-2|TRBV11-2
CASSSDRASFYGYTF
>14|TRBJ1-3|TRBV5-1
CASSFQGDGNTIYF
>16|TRBJ2-5|TRBV5-6
CASSLGRYRDQETQYF
>15|TRBJ1-5|TRBV27
CASSINSGRNQPQHF
>15|TRBJ2-7|TRBV9
CASSVGLAGTYEQYF
>20|TRBJ2-1|TRBV7-3
CASSLLPGTSGGTLYNEQFF
>15|TRBJ2-1|TRBV5-1
CASSPGTGGKDEQFF
>15|TRBJ2-1|TRBV7-2
CASSRGLITYNEQFF
>15|TRBJ2-7|TRBV19
CASRRPGQGAHEQYF
>13|TRBJ2-7|TRBV6-2/TRBV6-3
CASSYSGRYEQYF
>16|TRBJ1-1|TRBV4-1
CASSQGGQGTHREAFF
>19|TRBJ2-1|TRBV5-4
CASSQAGTSGRAKLREQFF
>14|TRBJ1-5|TRBV18
CASSPRYSNQPQHF
>18|TRBJ1-2|TRBV3-1/TRBV3-2
CASSLIGQLRTTGYGYTF
>17|TRBJ2-3|TRBV4-3
CASSQDLLAGVGDTQYF
>16|TRBJ2-7|TRBV5-1
CASSFLAGTQNYEQYF
>14|TRBJ1-1|TRBV11-2
CASSLSHLSSEAFF
>17|TRBJ2-4|TRBV4-3
CASSLTGTSIAKNIQYF
>11|TRBJ1-2|TRBV19
CASSNIYGYTF
>15|TRBJ1-2|TRBV29-1
CSARAAGGHNYGYTF
>16|TRBJ2-7|TRBV18
CASSPARGGLIHEQYF
>14|TRBJ1-1|TRBV27
CASSSYQANTEAFF
>14|TRBJ2-5|TRBV5-8
CASSHDREVETQYF
>16|TRBJ1-6|TRBV9
CASSVTVNNDNSPLHF
>13|TRBJ2-7|TRBV5-1
CASSADRGYEQYF
>17|TRBJ2-6|TRBV2
CASCRDRGSSGANVLTF
>16|TRBJ2-7|TRBV6-2/TRBV6-3
CASSTWGGGDSYEQYF
>15|TRBJ2-7|TRBV6-5
CASSSSTLADYEQYF
>13|TRBJ2-1|TRBV5-1
CASSLSLQGGQFF
>15|TRBJ1-3|TRBV12-5
CASGFDRGRVNTIYF
>15|TRBJ1-5|TRBV30
CAWSYPDRGNQPQHF
>19|TRBJ2-2|TRBV24-1
CATSGPGLAGVWNTGELFF
>14|TRBJ1-2|TRBV19
CASSIRQGAYGYTF
>14|TRBJ2-1|TRBV7-9
CASSLVQGANEQFF
>17|TRBJ2-2|TRBV6-6
CASSPYAQRVNTGELFF
>16|TRBJ2-1|TRBV4-3
CASSQDKASEYNEQFF
>16|TRBJ2-2|TRBV15
CATSRRRGPNTGELFF
>16|TRBJ1-5|TRBV27
CASSPRGEVGGQPQHF
>13|TRBJ1-2|TRBV14
CASSPGVNYGYTF